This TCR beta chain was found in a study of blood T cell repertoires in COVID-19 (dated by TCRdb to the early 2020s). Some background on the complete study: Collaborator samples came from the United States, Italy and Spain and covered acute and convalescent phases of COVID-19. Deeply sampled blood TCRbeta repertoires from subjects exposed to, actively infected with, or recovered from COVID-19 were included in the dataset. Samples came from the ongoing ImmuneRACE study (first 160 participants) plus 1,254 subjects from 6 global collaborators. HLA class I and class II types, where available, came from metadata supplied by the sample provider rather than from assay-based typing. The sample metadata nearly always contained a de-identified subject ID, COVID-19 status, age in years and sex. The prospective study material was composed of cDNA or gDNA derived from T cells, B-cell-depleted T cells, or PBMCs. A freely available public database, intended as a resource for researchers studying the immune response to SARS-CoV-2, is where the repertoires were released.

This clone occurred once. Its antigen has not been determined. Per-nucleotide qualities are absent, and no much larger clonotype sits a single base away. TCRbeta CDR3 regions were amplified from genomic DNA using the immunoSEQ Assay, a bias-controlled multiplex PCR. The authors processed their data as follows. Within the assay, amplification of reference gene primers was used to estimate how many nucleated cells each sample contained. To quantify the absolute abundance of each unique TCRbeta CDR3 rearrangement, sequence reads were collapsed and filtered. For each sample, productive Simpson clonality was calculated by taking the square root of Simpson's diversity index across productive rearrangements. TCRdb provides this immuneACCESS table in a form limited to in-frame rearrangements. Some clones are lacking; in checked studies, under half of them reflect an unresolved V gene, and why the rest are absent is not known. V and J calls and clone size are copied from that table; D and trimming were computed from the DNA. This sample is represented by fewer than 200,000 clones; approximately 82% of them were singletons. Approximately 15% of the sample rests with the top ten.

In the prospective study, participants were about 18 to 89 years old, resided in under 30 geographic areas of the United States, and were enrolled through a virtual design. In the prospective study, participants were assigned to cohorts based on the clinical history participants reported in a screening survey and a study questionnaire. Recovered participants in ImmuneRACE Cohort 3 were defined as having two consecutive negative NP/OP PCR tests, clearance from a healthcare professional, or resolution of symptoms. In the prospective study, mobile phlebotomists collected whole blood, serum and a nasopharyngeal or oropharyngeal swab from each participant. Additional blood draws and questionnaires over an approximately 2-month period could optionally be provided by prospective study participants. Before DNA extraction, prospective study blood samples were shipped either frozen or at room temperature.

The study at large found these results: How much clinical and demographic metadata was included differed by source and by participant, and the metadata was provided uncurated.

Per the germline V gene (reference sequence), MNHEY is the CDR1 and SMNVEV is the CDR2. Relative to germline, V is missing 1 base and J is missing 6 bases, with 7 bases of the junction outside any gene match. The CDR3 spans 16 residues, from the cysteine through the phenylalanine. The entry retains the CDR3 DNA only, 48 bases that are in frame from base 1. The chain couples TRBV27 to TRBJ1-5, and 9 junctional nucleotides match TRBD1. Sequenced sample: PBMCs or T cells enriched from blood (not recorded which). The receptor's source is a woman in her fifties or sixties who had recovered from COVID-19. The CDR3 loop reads CASSLFSDRGFQPQHF. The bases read TGTGCCAGCAGTTTATTTTCGGACAGGGGTTTTCAGCCCCAGCATTTT.